Sequencing of this T cell receptor (beta chain) was carried out in a study of cytomegalovirus exposure and HLA in healthy donors (dated 2017 in TCRdb). Regarding the complete study: According to an earlier analysis of 587 of the donors, some 180 million T cells yielded approximately 120 million unique TCR beta sequences and more than 250 Gb of sequence data. In a later analysis, previously published TCR beta repertoires from 670 or so donors were re-analyzed and high-resolution HLA genotyping was added so that TCR occurrence patterns could be studied. To decide whether each TCR beta V gene segment behaved as functional or pseudogenic, an earlier analysis of some 600 of the donors relied on high-throughput TCR beta sequencing. Both class I and class II loci were covered by HLA typing, at four-digit resolution. The number of typed donors differed by locus: roughly 620-640 for A, B, C, DRB1 and DQB1; 500 to 550 for DQA1; approximately 600 for DPA1; and roughly 450 for DPB1. Among the roughly 380 genotyped donors, about 85% belonged to the genetic ancestry cluster associated with self-reported Caucasian donors. The study used immunosequencing to profile the T cell repertoires of hundreds of subjects and linked those repertoires to cytomegalovirus serostatus. Along with the roughly 700-subject first cohort, a separate validation cohort of 120 different subjects was used. Alongside the repertoire data, information on donor age, sex, ethnicity and CMV serostatus was compiled. Across 300 to 400 genotyped donors of the cohort, an average of roughly 230,000 unique TCR beta nucleotide sequences per donor were sequenced, and approximately 19% of those sequences were non-productive. Rather than drawing on any new phenotypic data, the later analysis identified candidate immune exposures from TCR beta sequences and the way those sequences occurred across donors. The study was designed to test whether signatures of past pathogen exposure could be identified by cataloging public T cell receptors. To predict cytomegalovirus infection status, the study brought together high-throughput TCR immunosequencing, statistical association of individual TCRs with disease status, and machine learning. A later genetic analysis used genome-wide SNP genotypes for 398 of the 666 donors, treating that subset as a discovery cohort. All discovery cohort repertoires had been generated on a single sequencing platform. About 300 gigabases of sequencing data and approximately 85 million unique TCR sequences were included in an early release covering about 620 HLA-typed donors. About five DR-DQ haplotypes were handled as single units for association and clustering, since linkage in the cohort was strong. The investigation overall reported the following: Because HLA typing was unavailable for some donors at each locus, only the typed subset was used in association tests. Presence/absence analyses assumed roughly uniform sequencing depth across donors, an assumption that may not hold. Compared with equally common non-associated chains, HLA-associated TCR beta chains in a later analysis were more clonally expanded and had lower generation probabilities. Most CMV-associated TCR beta chains appeared to be HLA-restricted in a later analysis, and the HLA associations seemed to be driven largely by CMV exposure. A later analysis found that TCR association rates varied across HLA loci, with DRB1 alleles showing the most associated TCRs and HLA-C alleles the fewest. Correlated functional status among segregating V segments might be attributable to linkage disequilibrium, but an unknown experimental factor could not be ruled out. Because the 87-base-pair reads could not distinguish some IMGT-functional V segments, including TRBV6-2 and TRBV6-3, those segments were excluded. In a later genetic analysis, a missense DCLRE1C variant was associated with V-gene and J-gene trimming of TCR beta chains, and the association was replicated in an independent cohort. The study listed 150 to 200 TCR beta chains as associated with cytomegalovirus. The classifier was reported to diagnose cytomegalovirus status with high specificity and sensitivity in both the original and validation cohorts. According to a later genetic analysis, donors in an Asian-associated ancestry cluster had fewer N-insertions in productive TCRs than the approximately 690-donor mean. While some public TCRs were present in many individuals, most TCR sequences turned up only very rarely across donors. A cluster of highly shared sequence variants was judged likely to be a technical artifact of the sequencing pipeline. A further reported finding was that TCR beta sequences accurately predicted the HLA-A and HLA-B alleles for most subjects in the first cohort. Strong co-occurrence of HLA alleles, especially DR and DQ, made assigning TCR associations to individual alleles difficult. In a later analysis, some 18,000 TCR beta sequences were associated with specific HLA alleles at a false discovery rate of 0.05. For the cohort, immune exposure information was limited to CMV serostatus. Because counts were too low, around 18 rarely observed V segments, including chromosome 9 orphons, were left out of the earlier analysis of several hundred of the donors. A few of the identified cytomegalovirus-associated TCR beta chains were confirmed in vitro to be specific for cytomegalovirus antigens. Broadly in line with IMGT annotations, most TCR beta V segments showed up in productive rearrangements about 87% or about 30% of the time in an earlier analysis of 450 to 750 of the donors. The cohort was sequenced for TCR beta chains only, and without alpha or paired-chain data the features that could be detected were limited. According to the authors, the approach could potentially be generalized to other disease states and immunological phenotypes. Several of the top co-occurrence clusters appeared to be linked to parvovirus B19, influenza, CMV and Epstein-Barr virus, according to a later analysis.

The method was the immunoSEQ multiplex PCR assay. For the multiplex PCR, a mixture combining 60 forward primers for TCR Vbeta segments and 13 reverse primers for TCR Jbeta segments was used. The CDR3 region of rearranged TCR beta genes was amplified from genomic DNA with a multiplex PCR assay. The Illumina HiSeq System was used to sequence the amplified TCR beta libraries as 87-base-pair reads. In the paper's pipeline: A later analysis tallied approximately 87 million unique TCR beta chains across the 600 to 700 repertoires, and approximately 12 million of those chains were shared by two or more donors. A nearest-neighbor algorithm error-corrected the raw reads and collapsed the reads into unique sequences, merging closely related sequences to remove PCR and sequencing errors. To assign V, D and J gene segments, CDR3 sequences were aligned to IMGT reference sequences. For a sequence to be retained, at least a six-nucleotide match to both a V gene segment and a J gene segment was required. A rearrangement counted as productive if the CDR3 had no stop codons and remained in frame with V and J, and every other rearrangement counted as non-productive. Following IMGT convention, CDR3 was defined as the stretch from the second conserved V-encoded cysteine up to the conserved J-encoded phenylalanine. The earlier analysis of roughly 590 of the donors excluded sequences that lacked an unambiguous match to a single V gene segment. In an earlier analysis of 450 to 700 of the donors, V segments were called functional above 56.7% productive rearrangements and were called segregating when the between-donor standard deviation exceeded 5%. To diagnose cytomegalovirus status from the catalog of TCR beta chain sequences, a statistical classification framework was built. A later analysis assigned V and J genes by comparing TCR nucleotide sequences with IMGT/GENE-DB human TR gene sequences. The TCRdist pipeline was used in a later analysis to assign CDR3 sequences and most-parsimonious VDJ recombination scenarios. In a later analysis, each TCR beta chain was defined by its CDR3 amino acid sequence together with its V-gene family, and reads lacking a unique V-gene family were excluded. A later analysis removed roughly 590 highly shared, low-generation-probability nucleotide sequences to deal with suspected cross-contamination and a sequencing artifact. For each public chain, a later analysis derived a clonal expansion index from normalized ranks of inferred template counts within each repertoire. In a later analysis, generation probabilities were computed using a VDJ recombination model fitted to out-of-frame rearrangements, and the results were checked against IGoR. A later analysis scored TCR-TCR, TCR-HLA and TCR-CMV co-occurrence with hypergeometric tests, applying a repertoire-size bias correction to TCR pairs. False discovery rates were estimated in a later analysis by permuting HLA or CMV assignments 20 times. In a later analysis, co-occurring TCRs were grouped using DBSCAN, and TCRdist sequence similarity was added for clustering within HLA-allele-positive subsets. Co-occurrence clustering excluded repertoires with fewer than 30,000 or more than 120,000 public chains, plus five with anomalous nucleotide sharing. TCRdb mirrors the immuneACCESS table, restricted to in-frame sequences. Some clones are absent from its copies; in checked studies, under half trace to an unresolved V gene, and the reason for the others is unknown. V and J calls and clone size are as listed in that table; D and trimming were resolved from the DNA. The sample includes about 110,000 clones, with almost 75% observed a single time. Of the sample, 8.4% falls within the top ten clones.

In total, just over 650 healthy bone marrow donors made up the cohort. At the time of sampling, all cohort members were nominally healthy, though unrecorded immune exposures were likely present. The donor was CMV seronegative and belonged to the group of under 400 seronegative cohort members. A peripheral blood sample was provided by each donor, and peripheral blood mononuclear cells were used for TCR beta sequencing. The Qiagen DNeasy Blood Extraction Kit was used to extract genomic DNA from the blood cell samples. Counted from cysteine to phenylalanine, this CDR3 has 16 amino acids. The entry retains the CDR3 DNA only, 48 bases that are in frame from base 1. Deletion took 4 bases off V and 1 base off J, with a span of 15 bases between the germline ends. The germline V gene encodes CDR1 LGHNA and CDR2 YSLEER. As regards this clone: Its specific antigen is unknown. Base-call qualities are not available, and no considerably larger clone is one nucleotide away.

This chain is built from TRBV4-3 and TRBJ2-3, and the D gene may be TRBD1, 6 bases matching. The sequenced sample was PBMCs. This clonotype was obtained from a middle-aged man in good health and CMV-seronegative. The DNA sequence is TGCGCCAGCAGCCCCGAGGCGGCAGGGGGCACAGATACGCAGTATTTT. It codes for CASSPEAAGGTDTQYF.